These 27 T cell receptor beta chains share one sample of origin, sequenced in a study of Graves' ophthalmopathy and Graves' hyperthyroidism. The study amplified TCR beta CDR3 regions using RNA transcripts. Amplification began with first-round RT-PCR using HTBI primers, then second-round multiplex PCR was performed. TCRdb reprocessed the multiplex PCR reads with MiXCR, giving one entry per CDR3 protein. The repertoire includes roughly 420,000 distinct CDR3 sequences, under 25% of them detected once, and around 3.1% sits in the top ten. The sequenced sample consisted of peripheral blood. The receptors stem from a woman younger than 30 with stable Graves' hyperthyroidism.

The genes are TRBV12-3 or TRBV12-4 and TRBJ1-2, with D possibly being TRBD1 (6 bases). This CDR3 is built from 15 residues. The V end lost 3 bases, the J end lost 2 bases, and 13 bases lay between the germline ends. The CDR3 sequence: CASSFAGQINYGYTF. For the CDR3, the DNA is TGTGCCAGCAGTTTCGCCGGACAGATCAACTATGGCTACACCTTC.

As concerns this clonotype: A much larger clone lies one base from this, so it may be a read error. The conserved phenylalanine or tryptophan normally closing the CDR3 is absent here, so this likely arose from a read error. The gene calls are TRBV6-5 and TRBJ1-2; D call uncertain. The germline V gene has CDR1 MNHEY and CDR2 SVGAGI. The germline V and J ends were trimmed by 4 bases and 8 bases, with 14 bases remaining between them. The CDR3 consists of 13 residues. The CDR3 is CASSLSQIDGYTY. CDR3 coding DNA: TGTGCCAGCAGTTTATCACAAATAGACGGCTACACCTAC.

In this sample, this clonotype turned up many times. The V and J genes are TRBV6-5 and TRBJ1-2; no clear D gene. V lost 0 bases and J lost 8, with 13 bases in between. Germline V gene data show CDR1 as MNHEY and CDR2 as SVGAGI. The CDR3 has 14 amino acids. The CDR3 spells CASSYSPLRRGYTF. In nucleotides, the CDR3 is TGTGCCAGCAGTTACTCGCCGCTCCGAAGGGGCTACACCTTC.

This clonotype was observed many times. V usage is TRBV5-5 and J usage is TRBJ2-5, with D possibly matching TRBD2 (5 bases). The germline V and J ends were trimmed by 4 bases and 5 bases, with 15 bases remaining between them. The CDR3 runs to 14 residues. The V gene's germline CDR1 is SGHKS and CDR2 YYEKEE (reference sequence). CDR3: CASSVRTLSETQYF. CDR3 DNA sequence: TGTGCCAGCAGCGTGCGGACTTTATCGGAGACCCAGTACTTC.

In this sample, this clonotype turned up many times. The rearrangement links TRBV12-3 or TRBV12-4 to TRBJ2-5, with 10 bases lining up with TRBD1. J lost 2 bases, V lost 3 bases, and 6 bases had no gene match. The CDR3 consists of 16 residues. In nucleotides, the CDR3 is TGTGCCAGCAGTTTGGGGGACAGGGGTCAGCAAGAGACCCAGTACTTC. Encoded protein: CASSLGDRGQQETQYF.

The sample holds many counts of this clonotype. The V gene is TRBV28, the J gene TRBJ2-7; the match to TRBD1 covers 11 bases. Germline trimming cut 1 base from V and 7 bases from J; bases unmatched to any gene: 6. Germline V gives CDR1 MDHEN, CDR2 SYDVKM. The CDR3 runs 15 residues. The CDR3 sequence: CASSLSGTGGREQYF. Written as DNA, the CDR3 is TGTGCCAGCAGTTTATCCGGGACAGGGGGTCGGGAGCAGTACTTC.

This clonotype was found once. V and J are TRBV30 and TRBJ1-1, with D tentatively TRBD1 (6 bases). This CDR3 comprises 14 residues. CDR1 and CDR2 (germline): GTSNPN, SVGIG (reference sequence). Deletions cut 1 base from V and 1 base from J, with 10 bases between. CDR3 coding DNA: TGTGCCTGGAGTGCGGGACACCCGAACACTGAAGCTTTCTTT. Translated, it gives CAWSAGHPNTEAFF.

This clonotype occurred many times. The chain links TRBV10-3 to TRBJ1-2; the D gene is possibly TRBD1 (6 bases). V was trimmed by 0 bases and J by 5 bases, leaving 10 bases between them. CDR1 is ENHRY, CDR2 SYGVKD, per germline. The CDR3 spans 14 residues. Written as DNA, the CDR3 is TGTGCCATCAGTGAGTCCAGGGGACAATATGGCTACACCTTC. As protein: CAISESRGQYGYTF.

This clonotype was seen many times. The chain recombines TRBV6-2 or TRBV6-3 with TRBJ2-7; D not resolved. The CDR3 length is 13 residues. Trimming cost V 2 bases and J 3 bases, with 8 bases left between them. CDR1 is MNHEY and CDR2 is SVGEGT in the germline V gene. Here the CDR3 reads CASSYQYDYEQYF. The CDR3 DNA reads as TGTGCCAGCAGTTACCAATACGACTACGAGCAGTACTTC.

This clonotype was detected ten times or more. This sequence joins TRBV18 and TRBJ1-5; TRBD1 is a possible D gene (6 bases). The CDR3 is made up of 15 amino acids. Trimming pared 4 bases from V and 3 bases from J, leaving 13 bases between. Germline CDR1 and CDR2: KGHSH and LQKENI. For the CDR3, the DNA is TGTGCCAGCTCACTAGGGGGTGATGTCAATCAGCCCCAGCATTTT. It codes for CASSLGGDVNQPQHF.

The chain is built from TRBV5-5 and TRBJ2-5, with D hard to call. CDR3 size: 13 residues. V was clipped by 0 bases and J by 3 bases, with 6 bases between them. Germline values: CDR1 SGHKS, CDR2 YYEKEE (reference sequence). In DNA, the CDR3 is TGTGCCAGCAGCTTGGCCACCAAAGAGACCCAGTACTTC. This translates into CASSLATKETQYF.

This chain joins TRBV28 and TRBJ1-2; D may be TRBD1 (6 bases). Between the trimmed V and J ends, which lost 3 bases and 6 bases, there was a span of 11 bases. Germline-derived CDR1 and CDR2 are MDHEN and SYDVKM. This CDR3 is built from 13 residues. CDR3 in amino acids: CASSFGGGDGYTF. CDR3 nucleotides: TGTGCCAGCAGTTTTGGGGGGGGCGATGGCTACACCTTC.

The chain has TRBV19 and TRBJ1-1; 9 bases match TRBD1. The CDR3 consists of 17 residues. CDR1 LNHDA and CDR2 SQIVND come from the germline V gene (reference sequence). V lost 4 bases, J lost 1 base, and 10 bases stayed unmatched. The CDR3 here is CASSTSTGGLQNTEAFF. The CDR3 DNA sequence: TGTGCCAGTAGTACCTCAACAGGGGGCTTGCAGAACACTGAAGCTTTCTTT.

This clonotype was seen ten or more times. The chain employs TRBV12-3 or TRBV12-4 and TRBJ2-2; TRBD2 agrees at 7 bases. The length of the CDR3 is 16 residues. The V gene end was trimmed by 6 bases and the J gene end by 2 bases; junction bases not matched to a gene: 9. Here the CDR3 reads CASRLPSGGNTGELFF. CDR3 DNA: TGTGCCAGCAGACTCCCTAGCGGAGGCAACACCGGGGAGCTGTTTTTT.

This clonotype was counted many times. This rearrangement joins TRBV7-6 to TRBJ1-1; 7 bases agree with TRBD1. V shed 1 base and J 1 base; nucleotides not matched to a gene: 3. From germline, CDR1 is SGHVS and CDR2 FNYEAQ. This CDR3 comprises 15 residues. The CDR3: CASSLGGTANTEAFF. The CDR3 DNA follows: TGTGCCAGCAGCTTAGGCGGGACAGCGAACACTGAAGCTTTCTTT.

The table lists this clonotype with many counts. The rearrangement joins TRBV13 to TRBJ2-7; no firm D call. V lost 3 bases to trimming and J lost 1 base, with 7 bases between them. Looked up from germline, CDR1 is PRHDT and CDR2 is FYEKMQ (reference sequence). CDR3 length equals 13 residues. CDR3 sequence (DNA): TGTGCCAGCAGCTTCCAGACTTCCTACGAGCAGTACTTC. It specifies CASSFQTSYEQYF. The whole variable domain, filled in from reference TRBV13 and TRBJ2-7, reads AAGVIQSPRHLIKEKRETATLKCYPIPRHDTVYWYQQGPGQDPQFLISFYEKMQSDKGSIPDRFSAQQFSDYHSELNMSSLELGDSALYFCASSFQTSYEQYFGPGTRLTVT.

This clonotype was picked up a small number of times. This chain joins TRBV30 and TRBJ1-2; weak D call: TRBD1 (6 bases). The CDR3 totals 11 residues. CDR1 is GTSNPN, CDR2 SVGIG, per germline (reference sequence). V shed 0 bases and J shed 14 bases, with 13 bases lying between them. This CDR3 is CAWSVGGQRTF. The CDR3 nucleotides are TGTGCCTGGAGTGTAGGGGGGCAGCGGACCTTC. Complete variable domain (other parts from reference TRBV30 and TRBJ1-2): SQTIHQWPATLVQPVGSPLSLECTVEGTSNPNLYWYRQAAGRGLQLLFYSVGIGQISSEVPQNLSASRPQDRQFILSSKKLLLSDSGFYLCAWSVGGQRTFGSGTRLTVV.

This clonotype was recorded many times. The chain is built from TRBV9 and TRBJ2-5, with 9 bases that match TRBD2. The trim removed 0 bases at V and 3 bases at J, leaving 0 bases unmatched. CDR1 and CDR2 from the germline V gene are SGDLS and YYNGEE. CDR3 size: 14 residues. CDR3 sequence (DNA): TGTGCCAGCAGCGTAGTAGCGGGAGAAGAGACCCAGTACTTC. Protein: CASSVVAGEETQYF.

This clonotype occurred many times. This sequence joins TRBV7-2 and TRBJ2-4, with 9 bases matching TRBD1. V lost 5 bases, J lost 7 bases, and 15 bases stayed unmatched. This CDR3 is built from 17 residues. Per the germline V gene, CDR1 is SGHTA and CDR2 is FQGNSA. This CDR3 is CASSPRSGTGYRNIQYF. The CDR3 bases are TGTGCCAGCAGCCCCCGCTCCGGGACAGGGTATCGGAACATTCAGTACTTC.

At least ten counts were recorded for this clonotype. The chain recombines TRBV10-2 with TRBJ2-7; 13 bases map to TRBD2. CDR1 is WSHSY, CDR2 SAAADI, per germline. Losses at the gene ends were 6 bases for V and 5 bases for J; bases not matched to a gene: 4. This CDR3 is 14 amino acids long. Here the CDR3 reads CASRGLAGKDEQYF. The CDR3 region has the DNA TGCGCCAGCAGGGGACTAGCGGGAAAGGACGAGCAGTACTTC.

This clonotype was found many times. The CDR3 DNA sequence: TGTGCCATCAGTGAGTCTAGGAGTAACTATGGCTACACCTTC. Its protein product is CAISESRSNYGYTF. This rearrangement joins TRBV10-3 to TRBJ1-2, with D hard to call. The length of the CDR3 is 14 residues. The germline CDR1 and CDR2 sequences are ENHRY and SYGVKD. The ends were cut back, 0 bases at V and 1 base at J, with 6 bases in the middle.

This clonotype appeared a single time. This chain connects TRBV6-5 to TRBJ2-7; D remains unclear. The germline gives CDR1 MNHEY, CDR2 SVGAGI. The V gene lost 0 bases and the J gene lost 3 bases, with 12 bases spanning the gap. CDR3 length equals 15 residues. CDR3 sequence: CASSYSGGTGYEQYF. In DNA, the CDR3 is TGTGCCAGCAGTTACTCTGGTGGTACGGGCTACGAGCAGTACTTC.

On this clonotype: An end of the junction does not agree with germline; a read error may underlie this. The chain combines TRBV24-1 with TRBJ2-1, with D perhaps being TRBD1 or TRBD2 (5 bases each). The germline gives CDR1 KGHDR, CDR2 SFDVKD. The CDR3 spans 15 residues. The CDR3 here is CATSAGWGSYNEKFF. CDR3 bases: TGTGCCACCAGTGCGGGATGGGGCTCCTACAATGAGAAGTTCTTC.

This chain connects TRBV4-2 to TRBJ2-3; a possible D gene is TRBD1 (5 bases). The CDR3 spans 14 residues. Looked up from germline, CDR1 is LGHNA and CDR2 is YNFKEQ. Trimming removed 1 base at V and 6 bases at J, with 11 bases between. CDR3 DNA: TGTGCCAGCAGCCAAGCAGGGCGAGCGGATACGCAGTATTTT. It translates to CASSQAGRADTQYF.

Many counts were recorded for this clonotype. The CDR3 DNA follows: TGTGCCATCAAGGGGACTACCGCCTACGAGCAGTACTTC. Its protein product is CAIKGTTAYEQYF. V usage is TRBV10-3 and J usage is TRBJ2-7; 7 bases are a match to TRBD2. The CDR3 has 13 amino acids. With V trimmed by 7 bases and J by 2 bases, 5 bases remained unmatched. The germline V gene encodes CDR1 ENHRY and CDR2 SYGVKD.

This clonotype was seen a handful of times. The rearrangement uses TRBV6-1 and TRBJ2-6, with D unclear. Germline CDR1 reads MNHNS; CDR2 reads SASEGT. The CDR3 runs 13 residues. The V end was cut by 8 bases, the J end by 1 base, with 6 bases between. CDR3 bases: TGTGCCAGCGATAAGTCTGGGGCCAACGTCCTGACTTTC. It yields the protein CASDKSGANVLTF.

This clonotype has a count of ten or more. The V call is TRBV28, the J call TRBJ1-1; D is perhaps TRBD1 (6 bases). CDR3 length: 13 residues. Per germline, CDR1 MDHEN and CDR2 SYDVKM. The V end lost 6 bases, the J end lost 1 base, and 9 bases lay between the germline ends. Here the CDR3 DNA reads TGTGCCAGCAGGGAAGGGGGGAACACTGAAGCTTTCTTT. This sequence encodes CASREGGNTEAFF.